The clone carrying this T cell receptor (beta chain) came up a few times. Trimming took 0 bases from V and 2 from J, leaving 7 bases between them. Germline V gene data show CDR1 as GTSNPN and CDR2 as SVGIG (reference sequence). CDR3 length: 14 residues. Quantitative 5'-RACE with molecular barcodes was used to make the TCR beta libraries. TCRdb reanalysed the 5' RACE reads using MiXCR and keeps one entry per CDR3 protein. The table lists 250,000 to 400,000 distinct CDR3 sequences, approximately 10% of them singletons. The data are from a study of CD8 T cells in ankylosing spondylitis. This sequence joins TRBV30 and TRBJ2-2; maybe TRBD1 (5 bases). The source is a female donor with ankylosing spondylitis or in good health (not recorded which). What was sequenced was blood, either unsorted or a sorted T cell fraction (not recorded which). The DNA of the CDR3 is TGTGCCTGGAGTGTAGGGGCTAACACCGGGGAGCTGTTTTTT. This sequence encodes CAWSVGANTGELFF.